Listed here are 14 T cell receptor beta chains from one sample, sequenced in a study of T cell responses to AZD1222 COVID-19 vaccine. Produced via immunoSEQ multiplex PCR; TCRdb's table is partial and in-frame only. Of about 110,000 clones in the sample, around 90% were seen once. The sequencing here drew on peripheral blood, taken on day 0 of AZD1222 vaccination. The receptors were sampled from an adult in good health.

The V call is TRBV7-9, the J call TRBJ1-2, with D hard to call. From germline, CDR1 is SEHNR and CDR2 FQNEAQ (reference sequence). V was shortened by 5 bases and J by 2 bases, with 12 bases between the two germline ends. The CDR3 has 14 amino acids. The CDR3 DNA is TGTGCCAGCAGCCCGAGGGTGGCGAACTATGGCTACACCTTC. This codes for CASSPRVANYGYTF.

CDR3 sequence (DNA): TGTGCCAGCCCCCGCGGCACTGAAGCTTTCTTT. It specifies CASPRGTEAFF. This chain links TRBV6-5 with TRBJ1-1; D gene ambiguous. CDR1 is MNHEY and CDR2 is SVGAGI in the germline V gene. The CDR3 is made up of 11 amino acids. V lost 8 bases to trimming and J lost 4 bases, with 8 bases between them.

The rearrangement links TRBV3-1 (or the pseudogene TRBV3-2) to TRBJ1-2; D is unresolved. The CDR3 totals 13 residues. Germline loops: CDR1 LGHDT, CDR2 YNNKEL (reference sequence). V was clipped by 1 base and J by 8 bases, with 11 bases between them. The CDR3 DNA reads TGTGCCAGCAGCCAAGGGAAGGAAGGGGGCTACACCTTC. Protein product: CASSQGKEGGYTF.

The V and J genes are TRBV3-1 (or the pseudogene TRBV3-2) and TRBJ1-3; D gene uncertain. Trimming pared 5 bases from V and 0 bases from J, leaving 20 bases between. Per the germline V gene, CDR1 is LGHDT and CDR2 is YNNKEL (reference sequence). The CDR3 sequence is 18 residues long. DNA for the CDR3: TGTGCCAGCAGCTCCCTCTACGAGGTACAGTTCTCTGGAAACACCATATATTTT. This encodes CASSSLYEVQFSGNTIYF.

A few counts support this clone. The rearrangement joins TRBV3-1 (or the pseudogene TRBV3-2) to TRBJ2-7; 9 bases match TRBD1. Germline assignment: CDR1 LGHDT and CDR2 YNNKEL (reference sequence). Trimming took 5 bases from V and 5 from J; bases not matched to a gene: 4. This CDR3 comprises 13 residues. CDR3: CASSYWTGDEQYF. The CDR3 nucleotides read TGTGCCAGCAGCTATTGGACAGGGGACGAGCAGTACTTC.

This clone has more than one count but fewer than ten. The rearrangement uses TRBV2 and TRBJ2-7, with TRBD1 identical over 7 bases. J was trimmed by 2 bases and V by 6 bases; bases with no gene match: 10. Germline CDR1 is SNHLY and CDR2 is FYNNEI. The CDR3 consists of 15 residues. The DNA for the CDR3 is TGTGCCAGCAGACTCCGACAGGGCGGAACCTACGAGCAGTACTTC. Amino acids: CASRLRQGGTYEQYF.

By its share, this clone is medium-sized (0.01 to 0.1%). The CDR3 here is CASSEGQGVNTEAFF. CDR3 coding DNA: TGCGCCAGCAGTGAGGGACAGGGGGTGAACACTGAAGCTTTCTTT. The V call is TRBV10-2, the J call TRBJ1-1, with 10 bases lining up with TRBD1. The length of the CDR3 is 15 residues. Germline values: CDR1 WSHSY, CDR2 SAAADI. J was trimmed by 0 bases and V by 2 bases; bases with no gene match: 0.

The chain links TRBV3-1 (or the pseudogene TRBV3-2) to TRBJ1-1, with D perhaps TRBD1 (5 bases). The germline gives CDR1 LGHDT, CDR2 YNNKEL (reference sequence). The CDR3 loop spans 19 amino acids. The V end was cut by 1 base, the J end by 3 bases, with 24 bases between. CDR3 protein: CASSQGNGARGRVYTEAFF. The DNA for the CDR3 is TGTGCCAGCAGCCAAGGAAATGGGGCGAGGGGACGGGTTTACACTGAAGCTTTCTTT.

This chain joins TRBV2 and TRBJ2-1; D remains unclear. The CDR3 contains 10 residues. V was cut by 8 bases and J by 5 bases, with 4 bases left in between. Germline V gives CDR1 SNHLY, CDR2 FYNNEI. CDR3 loop: CASADNEQFF. The CDR3, as DNA: TGTGCCAGCGCCGACAATGAGCAGTTCTTC.

The CDR3 DNA reads TGTGCCACCAGCAGGGGACTAGCGGGAGATGGGGATGAGCAGTTCTTC. This encodes CATSRGLAGDGDEQFF. The V gene is TRBV15, the J gene TRBJ2-1, with 14 nucleotides matching TRBD2. After removal of 3 bases from V and 8 bases from J, the junction contained 6 bases not matched to a gene. Looked up from germline, CDR1 is LNHNV and CDR2 is YYDKDF (reference sequence). There are 16 residues in the CDR3.

The gene calls are TRBV5-4 and TRBJ2-2; D assignment may be TRBD1 or TRBD2 (5 bases each). The CDR3 has 16 amino acids. V lost 2 bases and J lost 4, with 15 bases in between. Germline CDR1 and CDR2: SGHNT and YYREEE (reference sequence). CDR3 residues: CASSFNQGRPTGELFF. CDR3 nucleotide sequence: TGTGCCAGCAGCTTCAATCAGGGACGCCCCACCGGGGAGCTGTTTTTT.

A few counts support this clone. The chain uses TRBV24-1 and TRBJ1-1; D not certain. This CDR3 has 13 residues. Germline V gene sequence: CDR1 KGHDR, CDR2 SFDVKD. V lost 4 bases, J lost 4 bases, and 9 bases lay in between. As DNA, the CDR3 is TGTGCCACCAGTGACGGCCCTACCACTGAAGCTTTCTTT. Translating it yields CATSDGPTTEAFF.

This rearrangement joins TRBV5-5 to TRBJ2-3; 11 nucleotides line up with TRBD2. The CDR3 length is 16 residues. J gave up 3 bases and V 6 bases, and 9 bases lay outside the gene matches. From germline, CDR1 is SGHKS and CDR2 YYEKEE (reference sequence). CDR3 coding DNA: TGTGCCAGCAACCTTCCCGGGACTAGCGGTACAGATACGCAGTATTTT. This codes for CASNLPGTSGTDTQYF.

J is TRBJ2-1 and V is TRBV2; D possibly corresponds to TRBD2 (5 bases). CDR3 length: 13 residues. Between the trimmed V and J ends, which lost 8 bases and 6 bases, there was a span of 14 bases. The V gene's germline CDR1 is SNHLY and CDR2 FYNNEI. As DNA, the CDR3 is TGTGCCAGCGGGGAGTCTTGGGGCAATGAGCAGTTCTTC. The encoded protein is CASGESWGNEQFF.